One sample yielded the 14 T cell receptor beta chains listed below, sequenced in a study of tumor-infiltrating lymphocytes in localized non-small cell lung cancer. Assay used: immunoSEQ multiplex PCR; TCRdb lists only in-frame clones, some missing. The sample shows about 12,000 clones, 70% to 90% of them seen only once. Sequenced material: uninvolved lung tissue not adjacent to the tumor. These receptors were obtained from a human donor with non-small cell lung cancer.

Only a few counts were recorded for this clone. This chain uses TRBV2 with TRBJ2-3; no clear D gene. Germline V gives CDR1 SNHLY, CDR2 FYNNEI. Trimming left V 7 bases short and J 4 bases short, with 18 bases between. The CDR3 has 15 amino acids. In DNA, the CDR3 is TGTGCCAGCACCTTCGGTAGAACCTTCGCAGATACGCAGTATTTT. Translation gives CASTFGRTFADTQYF.

V gene TRBV10-1 combines with J gene TRBJ2-7; no reliable D call. Trimming took 3 bases from V and 2 from J, leaving 11 bases between them. CDR3 length: 14 residues. Germline V CDR1 and CDR2: WNHNN, SYGVQD (reference sequence). CDR3 in DNA: TGCGCCAGCAGTGAAGAAGACACTCCCTACGAGCAGTACTTC. Encoded protein: CASSEEDTPYEQYF.

This clone appeared a single time. The chain joins TRBV11-1 to TRBJ2-1; TRBD2 is a possible D gene (5 bases). CDR1 is SGHAT, CDR2 FQDESV, per germline (reference sequence). The V end was cut by 5 bases, the J end by 4 bases, with 18 bases between. The CDR3 loop spans 16 amino acids. The CDR3 region has the DNA TGTGCCAGCAGCCATCAATCGGGGTCCTTATACAATGAGCAGTTCTTC. This encodes CASSHQSGSLYNEQFF.

The chain joins TRBV28 to TRBJ2-2, with D perhaps matching TRBD1 or TRBD2 (6 bases each). Germline V gene data show CDR1 as MDHEN and CDR2 as SYDVKM. V was cut by 3 bases and J by 7 bases, with 15 bases left in between. The CDR3 has 15 amino acids. The CDR3 bases are TGTGCCAGCAGTTTGCCCACGGGGGCTGGCGGGGAGCTGTTTTTT. Amino acid sequence: CASSLPTGAGGELFF.

V usage is TRBV7-9 and J usage is TRBJ2-5, with 9 bases lining up with TRBD2. The CDR3 loop spans 16 amino acids. Germline V gene data show CDR1 as SEHNR and CDR2 as FQNEAQ (reference sequence). The ends lost 2 bases at V and 5 bases at J; junction bases unmatched: 9. The CDR3 reads CASSLSLIAGAETQYF. The CDR3 nucleotides read TGTGCCAGCAGCTTATCCTTGATAGCGGGAGCGGAGACCCAGTACTTC. Full variable domain (outside the CDR3, taken from reference TRBV7-9 and TRBJ2-5): DTGVSQNPRHKITKRGQNVTFRCDPISEHNRLYWYRQTLGQGPEFLTYFQNEAQLEKSRLLSDRFSAERPKGSFSTLEIQRTEQGDSAMYLCASSLSLIAGAETQYFGPGTRLLVL.

J is TRBJ2-6 and V is TRBV2, with D maybe TRBD1 (6 bases). From germline, CDR1 is SNHLY and CDR2 FYNNEI. This CDR3 is built from 16 residues. V lost 6 bases, J lost 0 bases, and 12 bases lay in between. Here the CDR3 DNA reads TGTGCCAGCAGCGACCAGGGGAGCTCTGGGGCCAACGTCCTGACTTTC. Translating it yields CASSDQGSSGANVLTF.

The chain is built from TRBV6-1 and TRBJ1-2, with 7 bases fitting TRBD1. Losses at the gene ends were 1 base for V and 8 bases for J; bases not matched to a gene: 7. This CDR3 contains 14 residues. CDR1 and CDR2 from the germline V gene are MNHNS and SASEGT. DNA for the CDR3: TGTGCCAGCAGTGAAGGGCTAAGACAGGGAGGCTACACCTTC. Its protein is CASSEGLRQGGYTF.

CDR3 sequence: CASSLGLQPQHF. The CDR3 DNA reads TGTGCCAGTAGTTTGGGGCTTCAGCCCCAGCATTTT. The chain recombines TRBV19 with TRBJ1-5; weak D call: TRBD1 (5 bases). The CDR3 covers 12 residues. Per germline, CDR1 LNHDA and CDR2 SQIVND (reference sequence). The V gene lost 5 bases and the J gene lost 6 bases, with 8 bases spanning the gap. The whole variable domain, remainder taken from reference TRBV19 and TRBJ1-5, is DGGITQSPKYLFRKEGQNVTLSCEQNLNHDAMYWYRQDPGQGLRLIYYSQIVNDFQKGDIAEGYSVSREKKESFPLTVTSAQKNPTAFYLCASSLGLQPQHFGDGTRLSIL.

The J gene is TRBJ2-1, the V gene TRBV4-1, with TRBD2 matching over 11 bases. The CDR3 is 16 residues long. Germline V gives CDR1 MGHRA, CDR2 YSYEKL. Trimming at V came to 1 base and at J to 10 bases, leaving 9 bases not matched to a gene. CDR3 in amino acids: CASSQGVSGGAKEQFF. CDR3 DNA sequence: TGCGCCAGCAGCCAAGGGGTTAGCGGGGGGGCCAAGGAGCAGTTCTTC.

The chain couples TRBV18 to TRBJ2-1; D possibly corresponds to TRBD1 (6 bases). CDR1 is KGHSH and CDR2 is LQKENI in the germline V gene. The CDR3 length is 12 residues. Deletions cut 0 bases from V and 10 bases from J, with 7 bases between. Here the CDR3 reads CASSPPRGEQFF. DNA for the CDR3: TGTGCCAGCTCACCACCCAGGGGAGAGCAGTTCTTC.

This clone occurred once. This rearrangement joins TRBV7-9 to TRBJ1-2; 7 bases line up with TRBD1. CDR3 size: 14 residues. Losses at the gene ends were 2 bases for V and 1 base for J; bases not matched to a gene: 1. The germline V gene encodes CDR1 SEHNR and CDR2 FQNEAQ (reference sequence). DNA for the CDR3: TGTGCCAGCAGCTTACAGGGGGGTAACTATGGCTACACCTTC. Translated, it gives CASSLQGGNYGYTF.

The chain couples TRBV10-3 to TRBJ2-7, with D unresolved. CDR1 is ENHRY and CDR2 is SYGVKD in the germline V gene. This CDR3 spans 14 amino acids. Trimming stripped 2 bases from V and 4 bases from J, with 12 bases between. In DNA form, the CDR3 reads TGTGCCATCAGTGAGCCACCGGAAAAGTACGAGCAGTACTTC. As protein: CAISEPPEKYEQYF.

J is TRBJ2-7 and V is TRBV2; perhaps TRBD2 as D (6 bases). The CDR3 contains 13 residues. Per germline, CDR1 SNHLY and CDR2 FYNNEI. Deletions cut 5 bases from V and 7 bases from J, with 15 bases between. The CDR3 sequence is CASSLGGLIEQYF. CDR3 coding DNA: TGTGCCAGCAGTCTCGGAGGGCTGATTGAGCAGTACTTC. Looking up the rest from reference TRBV2 and TRBJ2-7 gives the full variable domain: EPEVTQTPSHQVTQMGQEVILRCVPISNHLYFYWYRQILGQKVEFLVSFYNNEISEKSEIFDDQFSVERPDGSNFTLKIRSTKLEDSAMYFCASSLGGLIEQYFGPGTRLTVT.

V usage is TRBV5-1 and J usage is TRBJ1-4, with D unresolved. The CDR3 has 15 amino acids. Trimming left V 0 bases short and J 2 bases short, with 8 bases between. Germline values: CDR1 SGHRS, CDR2 YFSETQ. The CDR3: CASSLAGETNEKLFF. CDR3 DNA sequence: TGCGCCAGCAGCTTGGCCGGGGAGACTAATGAAAAACTGTTTTTT.